Below, 8 T cell receptor beta chains from the same sample are listed, as sequenced in a study of blood T cells in healthy people across ages. Sample-barcoded 5' priming and a J-beta primer mix drove a second PCR of roughly 7 to 11 cycles. TCRdb itself ran the 5' RACE reads through MiXCR, one entry per CDR3 protein. Of over 700,000 distinct CDR3 sequences in the sample, approximately 55% are singletons; the top ten hold about 38%. Sequencing was carried out using blood. The receptors were gathered from an elderly man in good health.

The rearrangement uses TRBV24-1 and TRBJ2-1; TRBD2 aligns across 7 bases. V shed 9 bases and J 4 bases; nucleotides not matched to a gene: 14. CDR3 length: 16 residues. CDR1 KGHDR and CDR2 SFDVKD come from the germline V gene. Written as DNA, the CDR3 is TGTGCCACCTCGGGGGTCGGGGGAGGGTCGTACAATGAGCAGTTCTTC. This translates into CATSGVGGGSYNEQFF.

This chain joins TRBV6-6 and TRBJ1-1; a possible D gene is TRBD1 (5 bases). V dropped 4 bases and J dropped 4 bases, with 19 bases sitting between them. Germline CDR1 reads MNHNY; CDR2 reads SVGAGI (reference sequence). The CDR3 extends over 16 amino acids. CDR3 protein: CASSSGTSRVSTEAFF. Here the CDR3 DNA reads TGTGCCAGCAGTTCAGGGACTTCGAGGGTGTCCACTGAAGCTTTCTTT.

The rearrangement uses TRBV7-3 and TRBJ2-6; TRBD2 might be the D (5 bases). V was shortened by 2 bases and J by 0 bases, with 14 bases between the two germline ends. The CDR3 covers 18 residues. The V gene's germline CDR1 is SGHTA and CDR2 FQGTGA. The DNA of the CDR3 is TGTGCCAGCAGCTTATGGGGAGCAACGAGCTCTGGGGCCAACGTCCTGACTTTC. Protein: CASSLWGATSSGANVLTF.

The rearrangement joins TRBV29-1 to TRBJ1-1, with D unresolved. Germline CDR1 reads SQVTM; CDR2 reads ANQGSEA. This CDR3 region has 14 residues. Trimming removed 6 bases from V and 2 bases from J, with 16 bases in between. CDR3: CSVVRTPPNTEAFF. The CDR3 coding sequence is TGCAGCGTAGTCAGAACCCCACCTAACACTGAAGCTTTCTTT.

The chain joins TRBV12-3 or TRBV12-4 to TRBJ2-4, with 9 bases aligning to TRBD1. The J call is in doubt because the DNA end fits TRBJ2-5 better. This CDR3 region has 14 residues. The CDR3 spells CASSLWDRVETQYF. The CDR3 coding sequence is TGTGCCAGCAGTTTGTGGGACAGGGTAGAGACCCAGTACTTC.

This clonotype occurred a few times. The genes are TRBV9 and TRBJ1-2; D not resolved. CDR3 length: 15 residues. Trimming left V 4 bases short and J 4 bases short, with 17 bases between. Germline CDR1 and CDR2: SGDLS and YYNGEE. The CDR3 DNA sequence: TGTGCCAGCAGCCCCCCGTCGGGGATGGGCTATGGCTACACCTTC. The encoded protein is CASSPPSGMGYGYTF.

This rearrangement joins TRBV7-9 to TRBJ2-3, with 13 nucleotides matching TRBD2. The CDR3 is 18 amino acids. V trimming: 3 bases; J trimming: 3 bases; junction bases outside the gene matches: 9. CDR1 SEHNR and CDR2 FQNEAQ come from the germline V gene (reference sequence). The CDR3 DNA reads TGTGCCAGCAGCTTGGTGACTACTAGCGGGAGGGTGACAGATACGCAGTATTTT. Translated, it gives CASSLVTTSGRVTDTQYF.

The count of this clonotype is one. The chain employs TRBV27 and TRBJ1-1, with D hard to call. With 3 bases removed from V and 1 base from J, the gap between germline ends came to 12 bases. Germline CDR1 MNHEY, CDR2 SMNVEV (reference sequence). The CDR3 runs 15 residues. The CDR3 nucleotides are TGTGCCAGCAGTTTGTATTGGAAGGGGAACACTGAAGCTTTCTTT. Residues: CASSLYWKGNTEAFF.